The source of this T cell receptor beta chain is a study of shared T cell receptors in the human thymus. Germline assignment: CDR1 SGDLS and CDR2 YYNGEE. The germline V and J ends were trimmed by 0 bases and 8 bases, with 20 bases remaining between them. The length of the CDR3 is 17 residues. The repertoire was sequenced with immunoSEQ multiplex PCR; TCRdb's copy has only in-frame clones and lacks some. The table includes almost 550,000 clones, around 78% detected once. Separately, the same data were catalogued under a study of human thymus T cells. That work states: Having surgery to correct congenital heart defects, healthy Finnish infants acted as the donors. The thymus tissue came from resections taken during corrective heart surgery. Overlap was high between thymic repertoires from unrelated individuals, as reported in related research.

Material: thymocytes. The TCR comes from a boy younger than two with a congenital heart defect. The rearrangement joins TRBV9 to TRBJ1-4; D might be TRBD1 (5 bases). The CDR3 DNA sequence: TGTGCCAGCAGCGTAGCTCTACGGGTGGGGCGCATAGAAAAACTGTTTTTT. Its protein is CASSVALRVGRIEKLFF.